A selection of T cell receptor beta chains follows, all from one sample in a study of T-cell reconstitution after alpha-beta-depleted transplantation in children. One entry per CDR3 protein results from TCRdb running MiXCR on the PCR reads. The repertoire holds 200,000 to 250,000 distinct CDR3 sequences, about 9.5% seen once, with around 6.2% in the top ten. This specimen was PBMCs from the stem cell graft donor, taken from the stem cell graft. Receptor source: a human donor who donated a stem cell graft to a child with acute lymphoblastic leukemia. CDR3s include the opening cysteine and the closing phenylalanine or tryptophan. The order of the fields is clone size, J gene, D gene, V gene, CDR3 DNA, CDR3 protein. A D gene is named only where the DNA matches it firmly. Size is omitted from some rows. Given values are once, few, many or a class for expanded clones.

clone size: many
J gene: TRBJ2-4
D gene: TRBD1
V gene: TRBV20-1
CDR3 DNA: TGCAGTGCCATCCCTCAGGGGGCAGGCAAAAACATTCAGTACTTC
CDR3 protein: CSAIPQGAGKNIQYF

clone size: NA
J gene: TRBJ2-5
D gene: NA
V gene: TRBV2
CDR3 DNA: TGTGCCAGCAGGTGGATGGCTGCGCGGGAGACCCAGTACTTC
CDR3 protein: CASRWMAARETQYF

clone size: many
J gene: TRBJ1-1
D gene: NA
V gene: TRBV12-3/TRBV12-4
CDR3 DNA: TGTGCCAGCAGTTTACAGACAACGAACACTGAAGCTTTCTTT
CDR3 protein: CASSLQTTNTEAFF

clone size: many
J gene: TRBJ2-1
D gene: TRBD2
V gene: TRBV10-3
CDR3 DNA: TGTGCCATCAAGGGACTAGCGGACAATGAGCAGTTCTTC
CDR3 protein: CAIKGLADNEQFF

clone size: NA
J gene: TRBJ1-5
D gene: TRBD1
V gene: TRBV11-2
CDR3 DNA: TGTGCCAGCAGCTCGGACAGGGGGCGGTCCCAGCATTTT
CDR3 protein: CASSSDRGRSQHF

clone size: few
J gene: TRBJ2-2
D gene: NA
V gene: TRBV9
CDR3 DNA: TGTGCCAGCAGCGTAAGCTCTAGGGACACCGGGGAGCTGTTTTTT
CDR3 protein: CASSVSSRDTGELFF

clone size: few
J gene: TRBJ1-2
D gene: NA
V gene: TRBV30
CDR3 DNA: TGTGCCTGGAGTGTTGGGTTCTATGGCTACACCTTC
CDR3 protein: CAWSVGFYGYTF

clone size: NA
J gene: TRBJ1-1
D gene: NA
V gene: TRBV11-2
CDR3 DNA: TGTGCCAGCAGCGAACAGGGTTCAATGAACACTGAAGCTTTCTTT
CDR3 protein: CASSEQGSMNTEAFF

clone size: few
J gene: TRBJ2-2
D gene: NA
V gene: TRBV12-3/TRBV12-4
CDR3 DNA: TGTGCCAGCAATTTGAAGCAGGAGTTCGGGGAGCTGTTTTTT
CDR3 protein: CASNLKQEFGELFF

clone size: few
J gene: TRBJ1-1
D gene: NA
V gene: TRBV12-3/TRBV12-4
CDR3 DNA: TGTGCCAGCTATCCTTTTACCACGGGTAGTGAAGCTTTCTTT
CDR3 protein: CASYPFTTGSEAFF

clone size: many
J gene: TRBJ2-2
D gene: NA
V gene: TRBV5-1
CDR3 DNA: TGCGCCAGCAGCGGGACGGCGAACACCGGGGAGCTGTTTTTT
CDR3 protein: CASSGTANTGELFF

clone size: many
J gene: TRBJ2-2
D gene: NA
V gene: TRBV5-5
CDR3 DNA: TGTGCCAGCAGCTTCAAGACGACAGCTCCCCCCTGGGAGCTGTTTTTT
CDR3 protein: CASSFKTTAPPWELFF

clone size: many
J gene: TRBJ2-7
D gene: TRBD1
V gene: TRBV5-1
CDR3 DNA: TGCGCCAGCAGCTTAGCCCTCAACAGGGGCCAAGCCTACGAGCAGTACTTC
CDR3 protein: CASSLALNRGQAYEQYF

clone size: NA
J gene: TRBJ2-2
D gene: NA
V gene: TRBV3-1
CDR3 DNA: TGTGCCAGCAGCCAACAGTTGACCGGGGAGCTGTTTTTT
CDR3 protein: CASSQQLTGELFF

clone size: many
J gene: TRBJ2-3
D gene: NA
V gene: TRBV20-1
CDR3 DNA: TGCAGTGCTAGCACCGGTAGCGATCCGGGCGATACGCAGTATTTT
CDR3 protein: CSASTGSDPGDTQYF

clone size: NA
J gene: TRBJ1-1
D gene: NA
V gene: TRBV7-8
CDR3 DNA: TGTGCCAGCAGCTTAGGATCAGGCGGGGTCACTGAAGCTTTCTTT
CDR3 protein: CASSLGSGGVTEAFF

clone size: many
J gene: TRBJ2-5
D gene: NA
V gene: TRBV7-2
CDR3 DNA: TGTGCCAGCACCCCATGGGGGCAGGGGAGAGAGACCCAGTACTTC
CDR3 protein: CASTPWGQGRETQYF

clone size: NA
J gene: TRBJ1-5
D gene: NA
V gene: TRBV30
CDR3 DNA: TGTGCCTGGAGTGCGGGGGCGAAACAGCCCCAGCATTTT
CDR3 protein: CAWSAGAKQPQHF

clone size: many
J gene: TRBJ1-2
D gene: TRBD1
V gene: TRBV29-1
CDR3 DNA: TGCAGCGTTGACGGTCCAGGGGGTGGTGGCTACACCTTC
CDR3 protein: CSVDGPGGGGYTF

clone size: many
J gene: TRBJ1-6
D gene: NA
V gene: TRBV5-1
CDR3 DNA: TGCGCCAGCAGCAACGGGGACGGTGCCTACTCCTATAATTCACCCCTCCACTTT
CDR3 protein: CASSNGDGAYSYNSPLHF

clone size: NA
J gene: TRBJ1-2
D gene: TRBD1
V gene: TRBV11-2
CDR3 DNA: TGTGCCAGCAACCCTACAGGGGCCTATGGCTACACCTTC
CDR3 protein: CASNPTGAYGYTF

clone size: NA
J gene: TRBJ2-1
D gene: TRBD1
V gene: TRBV5-5
CDR3 DNA: TGTGCCAGCAGCCCCCGACAGGGTACCTACAATGAGCAGTTCTTC
CDR3 protein: CASSPRQGTYNEQFF

clone size: many
J gene: TRBJ2-1
D gene: TRBD2
V gene: TRBV6-2/TRBV6-3
CDR3 DNA: TGTGCCAGCAGTTCCTACAGGGAATCGGGACTAGCGGGGGCTGCCCGGGAGCAGTTCTTC
CDR3 protein: CASSSYRESGLAGAAREQFF

clone size: many
J gene: TRBJ2-5
D gene: TRBD2
V gene: TRBV10-2
CDR3 DNA: TGCGCCAGCATAGCGGGTGGGCGGGAGACCCAGTACTTC
CDR3 protein: CASIAGGRETQYF

clone size: few
J gene: TRBJ2-7
D gene: TRBD1
V gene: TRBV12-3/TRBV12-4
CDR3 DNA: TGTGCCAGCAGCCCAGGGGGCTTCCCAGGCGAGCAGTACTTC
CDR3 protein: CASSPGGFPGEQYF

clone size: NA
J gene: TRBJ1-5
D gene: NA
V gene: TRBV20-1
CDR3 DNA: TGCAGTGCTAGACGGGCCGGTGAGCAGCCCCAGCATTTT
CDR3 protein: CSARRAGEQPQHF

clone size: few
J gene: TRBJ2-5
D gene: TRBD2
V gene: TRBV20-1
CDR3 DNA: TGCAGTGCTGATACGGGGGGGGCCTGGTTTCTGGGCGAGACCCAGTACTTC
CDR3 protein: CSADTGGAWFLGETQYF

clone size: few
J gene: TRBJ1-5
D gene: NA
V gene: TRBV3-1
CDR3 DNA: TGTGCCAGCAGCCAAGGTCAGTTGGACTTTCAGCCCCAGCATTTT
CDR3 protein: CASSQGQLDFQPQHF

clone size: many
J gene: TRBJ1-1
D gene: NA
V gene: TRBV10-3
CDR3 DNA: TGTGCCATCAGTGAGCGAGGGAACACTGAAGCTTTCTTT
CDR3 protein: CAISERGNTEAFF

clone size: many
J gene: TRBJ1-2
D gene: TRBD1
V gene: TRBV5-1
CDR3 DNA: TGCGCCAGCAGCTTAGGGACAGGGACGGAATATGGCTACACCTTC
CDR3 protein: CASSLGTGTEYGYTF

clone size: many
J gene: TRBJ2-3
D gene: TRBD2
V gene: TRBV10-3
CDR3 DNA: TGTGCCATCAGTGATCGGGGGGAAACAGATACGCAGTATTTT
CDR3 protein: CAISDRGETDTQYF

clone size: NA
J gene: TRBJ2-7
D gene: NA
V gene: TRBV27
CDR3 DNA: TGTGCCAGCAAGAGGAAACCCATCTCCTACGAGCAGTACTTC
CDR3 protein: CASKRKPISYEQYF

clone size: NA
J gene: TRBJ2-7
D gene: TRBD1
V gene: TRBV5-1
CDR3 DNA: TGCGCCAGCAGCTTAGGACAGGGGCACCCCCTACTTTACGAGCAGTACTTC
CDR3 protein: CASSLGQGHPLLYEQYF

clone size: NA
J gene: TRBJ2-1
D gene: NA
V gene: TRBV2
CDR3 DNA: TGTGCCAGCAGTGTATTGGGTGATGAGCAGTTCTTC
CDR3 protein: CASSVLGDEQFF

clone size: NA
J gene: TRBJ1-1
D gene: NA
V gene: TRBV7-8
CDR3 DNA: TGTGCCAGCAGCTTATCCGGAAGCACTGAAGCTTTCTTT
CDR3 protein: CASSLSGSTEAFF

clone size: few
J gene: TRBJ1-2
D gene: TRBD1
V gene: TRBV7-9
CDR3 DNA: TGTGCCAGCAGCCCCTTGGGACAGGGGGACTATGGCTACACCTTC
CDR3 protein: CASSPLGQGDYGYTF

clone size: NA
J gene: TRBJ1-2
D gene: TRBD1
V gene: TRBV4-2
CDR3 DNA: TGTGCCAGCAGCCCGGGAAGGGACAGGGGGAGCCTTGGGGATGGCTACACCTTC
CDR3 protein: CASSPGRDRGSLGDGYTF

clone size: NA
J gene: TRBJ1-3
D gene: NA
V gene: TRBV7-8
CDR3 DNA: TGTGCCAGCACCCCTCTAATCTTACCCGACTCTGGAAACACCATATATTTT
CDR3 protein: CASTPLILPDSGNTIYF

clone size: few
J gene: TRBJ2-2
D gene: TRBD1
V gene: TRBV18
CDR3 DNA: TGTGCCAGCTCACGGAAACATGGGACAGGGAAGGACACCGGGGAGCTGTTTTTT
CDR3 protein: CASSRKHGTGKDTGELFF

clone size: few
J gene: TRBJ2-1
D gene: NA
V gene: TRBV15
CDR3 DNA: TGTGCCACCAGCACAGGGGGGACTAATGAGCAGTTCTTC
CDR3 protein: CATSTGGTNEQFF

clone size: many
J gene: TRBJ2-1
D gene: NA
V gene: TRBV2
CDR3 DNA: TGTGCCAGCAGTGAAGTTAGTGAGCAGTTCTTC
CDR3 protein: CASSEVSEQFF

clone size: many
J gene: TRBJ2-1
D gene: TRBD1
V gene: TRBV29-1
CDR3 DNA: TGCAGCGTTGACGTGACAGGGGACTACAATGAGCAGTTCTTC
CDR3 protein: CSVDVTGDYNEQFF

clone size: many
J gene: TRBJ2-7
D gene: NA
V gene: TRBV11-2
CDR3 DNA: TGTGCCAGCAGCCCTGCGGGTCCCCGGATGCACGAGCAGTACTTC
CDR3 protein: CASSPAGPRMHEQYF

clone size: NA
J gene: TRBJ1-5
D gene: NA
V gene: TRBV20-1
CDR3 DNA: TGCAGTGCCCCGGAGGGGAGGAATCAGCCCCAGCATTTT
CDR3 protein: CSAPEGRNQPQHF

clone size: many
J gene: TRBJ2-5
D gene: TRBD1
V gene: TRBV10-3
CDR3 DNA: TGTGCCATCAGCACAGGGGGGGAGACCCAGTACTTC
CDR3 protein: CAISTGGETQYF

clone size: many
J gene: TRBJ2-1
D gene: TRBD2
V gene: TRBV12-3/TRBV12-4
CDR3 DNA: TGTGCCAGCATCCAAGCGGGGGCCGGGAATGAGCAGTTCTTC
CDR3 protein: CASIQAGAGNEQFF

clone size: NA
J gene: TRBJ2-5
D gene: TRBD1
V gene: TRBV7-2
CDR3 DNA: TGTGCCAGCAGCACCCACAGGGGCGGGGAGACCCAGTACTTC
CDR3 protein: CASSTHRGGETQYF

clone size: many
J gene: TRBJ2-1
D gene: NA
V gene: TRBV7-2
CDR3 DNA: TGTGCCAGCAGCTTAGAGGCCCTGAGCAATGAGCAGTTCTTC
CDR3 protein: CASSLEALSNEQFF

clone size: few
J gene: TRBJ2-3
D gene: NA
V gene: TRBV5-1
CDR3 DNA: TGCGCCAGCAGCTTGTTTGCGGGGGCGAGCACAGATACGCAGTATTTT
CDR3 protein: CASSLFAGASTDTQYF

clone size: few
J gene: TRBJ2-3
D gene: TRBD1
V gene: TRBV3-1
CDR3 DNA: TGTGCCAGCAGCCAAGACAGGGGGTTAACAGATACGCAGTATTTT
CDR3 protein: CASSQDRGLTDTQYF

clone size: NA
J gene: TRBJ2-7
D gene: TRBD1
V gene: TRBV6-1
CDR3 DNA: TGTGCCAGCAGCCCCGGGACAGCCGGCTACGAGCAGTACTTC
CDR3 protein: CASSPGTAGYEQYF

clone size: NA
J gene: TRBJ2-5
D gene: TRBD1
V gene: TRBV20-1
CDR3 DNA: TGCAGTGCGAGACAGACAGGGGTGGGTAGAGAGACCCAGTACTTC
CDR3 protein: CSARQTGVGRETQYF

clone size: many
J gene: TRBJ2-7
D gene: NA
V gene: TRBV5-1
CDR3 DNA: TGCGCCAGCAGCCCGGTGGGTAGCTACGAGCAGTACTTC
CDR3 protein: CASSPVGSYEQYF

clone size: many
J gene: TRBJ2-7
D gene: NA
V gene: TRBV12-3/TRBV12-4
CDR3 DNA: TGTGCCAGCAGTCCGGAGGACACCTCCTACGAGCAGTACTTC
CDR3 protein: CASSPEDTSYEQYF

clone size: few
J gene: TRBJ2-1
D gene: TRBD2
V gene: TRBV20-1
CDR3 DNA: TGCAGTGCTACCGCACTAGCGGGTCCTTCCTACAATGAGCAGTTCTTC
CDR3 protein: CSATALAGPSYNEQFF

clone size: many
J gene: TRBJ1-3
D gene: NA
V gene: TRBV12-3/TRBV12-4
CDR3 DNA: TGTGCCAGCAGTTTAAGAGGTGGAAACACCATATATTTT
CDR3 protein: CASSLRGGNTIYF

clone size: few
J gene: TRBJ2-5
D gene: NA
V gene: TRBV5-1
CDR3 DNA: TGCGCCAGCAGCGTGGAATCGGGGAGGGAGACCCAGTACTTC
CDR3 protein: CASSVESGRETQYF

clone size: many
J gene: TRBJ1-2
D gene: NA
V gene: TRBV5-1
CDR3 DNA: TGCGCCAGCACGGTGGGCACTAACTATGGCTACACCTTC
CDR3 protein: CASTVGTNYGYTF

clone size: few
J gene: TRBJ2-5
D gene: NA
V gene: TRBV20-1
CDR3 DNA: TGCAGTGCTCGACTGCGACGGACTCCCAAGCCGGAGACCCAGTACTTC
CDR3 protein: CSARLRRTPKPETQYF

clone size: NA
J gene: TRBJ2-7
D gene: TRBD2
V gene: TRBV6-1
CDR3 DNA: TGTGCCAGCAGTCCGCTAGCGGGGGGCGACTACGAGCAGTACTTC
CDR3 protein: CASSPLAGGDYEQYF